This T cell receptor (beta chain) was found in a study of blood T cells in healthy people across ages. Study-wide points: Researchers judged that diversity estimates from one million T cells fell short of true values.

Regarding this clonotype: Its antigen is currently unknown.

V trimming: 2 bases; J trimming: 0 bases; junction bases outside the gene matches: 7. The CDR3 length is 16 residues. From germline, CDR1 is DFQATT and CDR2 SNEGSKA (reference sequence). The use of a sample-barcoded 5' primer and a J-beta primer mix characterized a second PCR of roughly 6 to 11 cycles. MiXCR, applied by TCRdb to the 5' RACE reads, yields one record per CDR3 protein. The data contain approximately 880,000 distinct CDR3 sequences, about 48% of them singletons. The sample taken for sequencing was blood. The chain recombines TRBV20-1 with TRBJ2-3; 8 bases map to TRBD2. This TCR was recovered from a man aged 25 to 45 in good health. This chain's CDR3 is CSARRQRGPSTDTQYF. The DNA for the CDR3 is TGCAGTGCTAGACGCCAGCGGGGGCCTAGCACAGATACGCAGTATTTT.